These 11 T cell receptor beta chains were all obtained from the same sample, sequenced in a study of T cells after yellow fever vaccination. TCRdb re-analysed the 5' RACE reads in MiXCR, keeping a single row per CDR3 protein. There are 300,000 or so distinct CDR3 sequences in the sample; 8.7% occur only once, and approximately 3.3% lies in the top ten. Sequenced here: CD4+ T cells sorted from PBMCs, sampled 5 days after the yellow fever booster vaccination. The receptors originated from a man in his late teens or twenties who received the YFV17D yellow fever vaccine.

V is TRBV20-1 and J is TRBJ2-7; 10 bases are a match to TRBD1. The CDR3 consists of 15 residues. The V segment lost 6 bases and the J segment 5 bases; nucleotides outside the gene matches: 13. Germline V gene sequence: CDR1 DFQATT, CDR2 SNEGSKA (reference sequence). This CDR3 reads CSAKAGTGAPDEQYF. DNA of the CDR3: TGCAGTGCGAAAGCCGGGACAGGGGCCCCAGACGAGCAGTACTTC.

In this sample, this clonotype turned up many times. The chain uses TRBV12-3 or TRBV12-4 and TRBJ1-4, with D perhaps matching TRBD1 (6 bases). Trimming cost V 6 bases and J 0 bases, with 11 bases left between them. The length of the CDR3 is 15 residues. The CDR3 DNA sequence: TGTGCCAGCAGCGGGAGGGGGTCAACTAATGAAAAACTGTTTTTT. Residues: CASSGRGSTNEKLFF.

The chain links TRBV5-1 to TRBJ2-2; D gene unclear. There are 17 residues in the CDR3. The germline gives CDR1 SGHRS, CDR2 YFSETQ. Trimming cost V 0 bases and J 7 bases, with 19 bases left between them. The CDR3: CASSLELRDRGYGELFF. The CDR3 bases are TGCGCCAGCAGCTTGGAGCTTAGGGATAGAGGATACGGGGAGCTGTTTTTT.

This clonotype came up a few times. The V call is TRBV12-3 or TRBV12-4, the J call TRBJ2-1, with D tentatively TRBD1 (6 bases). This CDR3 has 13 amino acids. The V and J ends lost 6 bases and 7 bases respectively, with 13 bases between them. CDR3 in DNA: TGTGCCAGCAGAAATACTAGGGGGAATGAGCAGTTCTTC. This sequence encodes CASRNTRGNEQFF.

V gene TRBV7-2 combines with J gene TRBJ1-2; D gene unclear. V was shortened by 3 bases and J by 0 bases, with 8 bases between the two germline ends. The length of the CDR3 is 14 residues. The germline gives CDR1 SGHTA, CDR2 FQGNSA. The CDR3 DNA sequence: TGTGCCAGCAGCTTCGACGGATCTAACTATGGCTACACCTTC. As protein: CASSFDGSNYGYTF.

The sample holds a few counts of this clonotype. The chain's CDR3 is CAISESTGQGDVVEKLFF. DNA of the CDR3: TGTGCCATCAGTGAGTCGACTGGTCAGGGTGATGTTGTTGAAAAACTGTTTTTT. The rearrangement joins TRBV10-3 to TRBJ1-4; maybe TRBD1 (5 bases). Trimming removed 0 bases at V and 7 bases at J, with 21 bases between. Per germline, CDR1 ENHRY and CDR2 SYGVKD. The CDR3 has 18 residues.

V and J are TRBV7-3 and TRBJ1-1, with a possible D match to TRBD1 (5 bases). V lost 6 bases and J 1 base, leaving 9 bases between the germline ends. The germline CDR1 and CDR2 sequences are SGHTA and FQGTGA. This CDR3 contains 13 residues. The DNA of the CDR3 is TGTGCCAGCAGTATCGACAGGAACACTGAAGCTTTCTTT. The encoded protein is CASSIDRNTEAFF.

This sequence joins TRBV7-2 and TRBJ1-1; TRBD1 agrees at 7 bases. Germline-derived CDR1 and CDR2 are SGHTA and FQGNSA. The CDR3 contains 17 residues. Trimming took 1 base from V and 7 from J; bases not matched to a gene: 15. The CDR3 nucleotides read TGTGCCAGCAGCTTAGGTAGCTTCAGGGATAGGGGGCTTGAAGCTTTCTTT. Amino acids: CASSLGSFRDRGLEAFF.

This clonotype has more than one count but fewer than ten. This chain joins TRBV20-1 and TRBJ2-5; TRBD1 or TRBD2 may be the D gene (5 bases each). Germline CDR1 DFQATT, CDR2 SNEGSKA (reference sequence). This CDR3 region has 14 residues. V shed 6 bases and J shed 2 bases, with 16 bases lying between them. CDR3 residues: CSAAGDPGQETQYF. DNA of the CDR3: TGCAGTGCCGCCGGGGACCCAGGACAAGAGACCCAGTACTTC.

This clonotype was observed a few times. The chain uses TRBV21-1 and TRBJ1-4. TRBV21-1 is a recognized pseudogene. This CDR3 contains 12 residues. The CDR3 protein is CASSKWQEKLFF. The CDR3, as DNA: TGTGCCAGCAGCAAATGGCAAGAAAAACTGTTTTTT.

This clonotype was counted a few times. This chain links TRBV4-2 with TRBJ2-3; D may be TRBD1 or TRBD2 (5 bases each). V was trimmed by 1 base and J by 3 bases, leaving 11 bases between them. Germline loops: CDR1 LGHNA, CDR2 YNFKEQ. CDR3 size: 15 residues. The CDR3 spells CASSQAGGATDTQYF. The CDR3 DNA reads TGTGCCAGCAGCCAAGCTGGGGGAGCAACAGATACGCAGTATTTT.